This TCR beta chain was identified in a study of OX40 agonist ivuxolimab in advanced cancers. Study-wide context: The costimulatory receptor OX40 (CD134) was targeted by ivuxolimab, a fully human IgG2 agonistic monoclonal antibody. Intravenous ivuxolimab was administered to patients every 2 weeks at six dose levels: 0.01, 0.1, 0.3, 1.5, 3 and 10 mg/kg. Among the roughly 52 dose-escalation patients, about 19 had hepatocellular carcinoma, 15 or so melanoma, 9 renal cell carcinoma and 9 head and neck cancer. In the dose-escalation cohort, around four fifths of patients were male, and the mean age was approximately 60 years, with a range of roughly 23 to 85. Patients were allowed to have had prior anti-PD-1, anti-PD-L1 or anti-CTLA-4 therapy, and approximately 40% of the dose-escalation patients had been treated with checkpoint inhibitors. Partial responses occurred in three dose-escalation patients: two with cutaneous melanoma and one with hepatocellular carcinoma. The point of sequencing TCRbeta in the periphery was to test whether ivuxolimab changed TCR sequence diversity and drove clonal T-cell expansion. The paper covers the monotherapy dose-escalation part of the phase I ivuxolimab trial, which included N of about 56 patients.

This clone was seen just once. What this receptor recognizes is not known. One base away there is no much larger clone; base qualities are not given. The trial excluded patients who had a history of autoimmune disease or were on systemic immunosuppression. Peripheral blood for TCR sequencing was collected from all dose cohorts at baseline, on cycle 4 day 1, and on cycle 7 day 1. The samples were taken from a phase I, first-in-human, multicenter, open-label dose-escalation trial of ivuxolimab. Adults with locally advanced or metastatic head and neck squamous cell, hepatocellular, melanoma or renal cell carcinoma were enrolled in the trial. Before TCR sequencing, CD4+ T cells and CD8+ T cells were sorted from peripheral blood as separate populations. Reading the germline V gene gives CDR1 MGHRA and CDR2 YSYEKL. The CDR3 goes from the cysteine to the phenylalanine over 15 residues. Only CDR3 DNA is held: 45 bases, read in frame from base 1. Trimming takes 0 bases from V and 8 bases from J, and the germline ends sit 14 bases apart.

Summary of the overall study and its limitations: After ivuxolimab, expanded clones were on average more numerous among CD8+ T cells than among CD4+ T cells. At doses of 0.1 to 3.0 mg/kg, clonal expansion of both CD4+ and CD8+ T cells in blood was seen between baseline and week 6. In the 0.1-3.0 mg/kg groups, partial responders had among the lowest normalized peripheral clonal expansion, particularly in CD8+ T cells. Low levels of normalized T-cell clonal expansion were also shown by some nonresponding patients. Which antigens the clonally expanded peripheral T cells were specific for was not determined.

To sequence the TCRbeta CDR3 region, genomic DNA was isolated from the sorted cells. The immunoSEQ Assay was used for sequencing of TCRbeta CDR3 regions. Not all clones reach the TCRdb copy of this immuneACCESS table, which keeps in-frame sequences only. Checked studies attribute under half of the gap to unresolved V genes and leave the rest unexplained. The sample table shows about 40,000 clones, and approximately 90% are seen once. The top ten hold approximately 12% of the sample. This chain is built from TRBV4-1 and TRBJ2-1; the D gene is unclear. This sequence originates from an adult with an advanced solid tumor such as melanoma, head and neck, liver or kidney cancer. Sequences were derived from CD4+ or CD8+ T cells sorted from blood, sampled in a trial of the OX40 agonist ivuxolimab. DNA sequence: TGCGCCAGCAGCCAAGAAGAGGCCGTTGGCGATGAGCAGTTCTTC. Translated, this is CASSQEEAVGDEQFF.